Below are 5 T cell receptor beta chains sequenced from a single sample in a study of Graves' ophthalmopathy and Graves' hyperthyroidism. RNA transcripts served as template for amplifying TCR beta CDR3 sequences. The first-round RT-PCR employed HTBI primers together with the Qiagen OneStep RT-PCR kit. A multiplex PCR was then performed as the second round. One entry per CDR3 protein results from TCRdb running MiXCR on the multiplex PCR reads. The repertoire holds 210,000 or so distinct CDR3 sequences, 25% to 35% seen once, with over 7.5% in the top ten. Sequenced sample: peripheral blood. These receptors came from a man in his fifties or sixties with Graves' ophthalmopathy.

This clonotype was counted ten times or more. This sequence joins TRBV12-3 or TRBV12-4 and TRBJ2-3; 7 bases agree with TRBD2. This CDR3 has 15 amino acids. With V trimmed by 1 base and J by 5 bases, 6 bases remained unmatched. The CDR3 sequence: CASSLDGGSGDTQYF. The DNA of the CDR3 is TGTGCCAGCAGTTTAGACGGCGGGAGTGGAGATACGCAGTATTTT.

In this sample, this clonotype turned up many times. The V and J genes are TRBV20-1 and TRBJ1-5; D is unclear. The CDR3 has 12 amino acids. Germline V CDR1 and CDR2: DFQATT, SNEGSKA (reference sequence). V was cut by 3 bases and J by 6 bases, with 9 bases left in between. CDR3 nucleotide sequence: TGCAGTGCTAGCCCAAGAGGTCAGCCCCAGCATTTT. This codes for CSASPRGQPQHF.

Note on this clonotype: One junction end disagrees with the germline gene, perhaps due to a read error. This chain links TRBV28 with TRBJ1-1; TRBD1 agrees at 8 bases. The germline gives CDR1 MDHEN, CDR2 SYDVKM. The CDR3 length is 14 residues. For the CDR3, the DNA is TGTGCCAGCAATTTAATCGGACAGGGAACTGAGGCTTTCTTT. This encodes CASNLIGQGTEAFF.

The chain recombines TRBV12-3 or TRBV12-4 with TRBJ1-1; no clear D. This CDR3 has 15 residues. The V end was cut by 6 bases, the J end by 7 bases, with 21 bases between. CDR3 amino acids: CASSYGPVSYYEAFF. The CDR3 bases are TGTGCCAGCAGCTACGGGCCCGTGTCCTACTATGAAGCTTTCTTT.

This clonotype was seen repeatedly, ten times or more. The J gene is TRBJ2-7, the V gene TRBV7-2, with D possibly TRBD2 on 5 matching bases. V shed 3 bases and J shed 5 bases, with 17 bases lying between them. Germline CDR1 is SGHTA and CDR2 is FQGNSA. The CDR3 runs to 15 residues. This chain's CDR3 is CASSFTAGSRHEQYF. The CDR3 DNA sequence: TGTGCCAGCAGCTTCACGGCGGGCTCTCGACACGAGCAGTACTTC.